This TCR beta chain emerged from a study of CD8 T cells in ankylosing spondylitis. The study's findings and limits: Significant enrichment of disease-linked clones was reportedly seen in matched ankylosing spondylitis synovial fluid. Both synovial fluid and blood in reactive arthritis had previously been reported to carry some motif variants. Among TCR beta sequences, a motif of several highly homologous variants appeared characteristic of ankylosing spondylitis blood.

Construction of TCR beta libraries was performed using quantitative 5'-RACE with molecular barcodes. Via MiXCR, TCRdb re-called the 5' RACE reads, giving one row per CDR3 protein. The profile covers 250,000 to 400,000 distinct CDR3 sequences, with around a tenth appearing a single time and roughly 9.1% taken by the ten largest. The sample holds many counts of this clonotype. Antigen specificity is unknown. CDR3 length: 14 residues. CDR1 is DFQATT and CDR2 is SNEGSKA in the germline V gene (reference sequence). V was pared by 1 base and J by 4 bases, with 13 bases between. The clonotype originates from a female donor with ankylosing spondylitis or in good health (not recorded which). The specimen sequenced was blood, either unsorted or a sorted T cell fraction (not recorded which). The rearrangement joins TRBV20-1 to TRBJ1-2; D is undetermined. CDR3 region: CSARVSGSFYGYTF. The CDR3 region has the DNA TGCAGTGCTAGAGTCTCGGGGAGTTTCTATGGCTACACCTTC.